Below, one T cell receptor beta chain is given with its context. The CDR3 consists of 15 residues. Trimming pared 2 bases from V and 2 bases from J, leaving 11 bases between. Germline CDR1 and CDR2: MNHEY and SVGEGT. This record belongs to a study of T cell responses to AZD1222 COVID-19 vaccine. The repertoire was sequenced with immunoSEQ multiplex PCR; TCRdb's copy has only in-frame clones and lacks some. Found here are around 150,000 clones, roughly 92% of them singletons; the top ten hold roughly 1.2%. V and J are TRBV6-2 or TRBV6-3 and TRBJ2-3; D unclear. This sequence was found in an adult in good health. The sequenced sample was peripheral blood, obtained on day 0 of AZD1222 vaccination. The DNA of the CDR3 is TGTGCCAGCAGTTACCGGCGGCAGGCCACAGATACGCAGTATTTT. Protein sequence: CASSYRRQATDTQYF.